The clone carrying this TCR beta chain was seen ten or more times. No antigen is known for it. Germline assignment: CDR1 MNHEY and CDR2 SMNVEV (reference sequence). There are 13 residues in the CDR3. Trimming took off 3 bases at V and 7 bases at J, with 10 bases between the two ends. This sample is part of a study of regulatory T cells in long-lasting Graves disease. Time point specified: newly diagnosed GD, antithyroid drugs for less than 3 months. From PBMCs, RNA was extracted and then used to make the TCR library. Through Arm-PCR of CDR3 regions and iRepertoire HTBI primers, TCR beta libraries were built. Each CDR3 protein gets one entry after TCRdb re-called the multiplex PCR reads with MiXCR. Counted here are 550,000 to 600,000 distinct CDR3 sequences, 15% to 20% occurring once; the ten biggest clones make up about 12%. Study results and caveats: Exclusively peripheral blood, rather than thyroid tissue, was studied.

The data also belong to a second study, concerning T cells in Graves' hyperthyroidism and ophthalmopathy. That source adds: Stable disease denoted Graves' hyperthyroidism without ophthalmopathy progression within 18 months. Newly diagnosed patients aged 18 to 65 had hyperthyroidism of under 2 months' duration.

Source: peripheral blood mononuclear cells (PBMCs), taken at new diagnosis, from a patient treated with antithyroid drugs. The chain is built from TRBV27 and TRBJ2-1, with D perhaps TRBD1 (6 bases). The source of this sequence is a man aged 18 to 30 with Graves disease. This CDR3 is CASSFYRANEQFF. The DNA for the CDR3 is TGTGCCAGCAGTTTTTACAGGGCGAATGAGCAGTTCTTC.